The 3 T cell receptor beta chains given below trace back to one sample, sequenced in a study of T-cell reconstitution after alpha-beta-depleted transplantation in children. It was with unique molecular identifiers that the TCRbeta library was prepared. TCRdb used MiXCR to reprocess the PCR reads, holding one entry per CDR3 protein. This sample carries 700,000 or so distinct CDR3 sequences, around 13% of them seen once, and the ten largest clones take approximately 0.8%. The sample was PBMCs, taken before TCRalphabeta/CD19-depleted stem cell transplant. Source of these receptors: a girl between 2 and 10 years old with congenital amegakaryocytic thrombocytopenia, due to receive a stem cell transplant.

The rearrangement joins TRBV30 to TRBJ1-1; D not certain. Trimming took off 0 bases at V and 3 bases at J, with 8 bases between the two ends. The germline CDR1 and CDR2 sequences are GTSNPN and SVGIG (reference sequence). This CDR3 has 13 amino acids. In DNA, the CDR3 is TGTGCCTGGAGTGTAGTGGGAGACACTGAAGCTTTCTTT. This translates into CAWSVVGDTEAFF. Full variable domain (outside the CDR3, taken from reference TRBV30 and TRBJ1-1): SQTIHQWPATLVQPVGSPLSLECTVEGTSNPNLYWYRQAAGRGLQLLFYSVGIGQISSEVPQNLSASRPQDRQFILSSKKLLLSDSGFYLCAWSVVGDTEAFFGQGTRLTVV.

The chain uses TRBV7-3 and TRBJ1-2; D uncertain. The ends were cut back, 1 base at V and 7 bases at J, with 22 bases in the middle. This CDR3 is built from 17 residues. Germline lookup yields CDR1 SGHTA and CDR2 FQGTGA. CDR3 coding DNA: TGTGCCAGCAGCTTAAAGCCCCGGGTCCCCGAGAGCATTGGCTACACCTTC. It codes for CASSLKPRVPESIGYTF.

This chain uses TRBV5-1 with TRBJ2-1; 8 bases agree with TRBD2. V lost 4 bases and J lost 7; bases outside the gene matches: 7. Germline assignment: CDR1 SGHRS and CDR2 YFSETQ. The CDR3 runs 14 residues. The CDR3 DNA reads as TGCGCCAGCAGCATCACTAGCGGTGGTAATGAGCAGTTCTTC. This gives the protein CASSITSGGNEQFF. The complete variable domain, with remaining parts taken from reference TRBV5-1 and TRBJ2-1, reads KAGVTQTPRYLIKTRGQQVTLSCSPISGHRSVSWYQQTPGQGLQFLFEYFSETQRNKGNFPGRFSGRQFSNSRSEMNVSTLELGDSALYLCASSITSGGNEQFFGPGTRLTVL.